This T cell receptor beta chain comes out of a study of blood T cell repertoires in COVID-19. Background on the study: Both acute and convalescent COVID-19 samples were obtained from the United States, Italy and Spain.

Per the original data handling: Amplification with reference gene primers provided the estimates of nucleated cell counts. Profiled with immunoSEQ multiplex PCR; TCRdb holds only in-frame clones, not every one. From that table come the V and J calls and clone size; the DNA was used to work out D and trimming. The data show around 95,000 clones, around four fifths seen once. CDR3 size: 14 residues. With 6 bases clipped from V and 1 base from J, the junction kept 5 bases outside the gene matches. Germline-derived CDR1 and CDR2 are MDHEN and SYDVKM. The chain carries TRBV28 and TRBJ1-1, with TRBD1 matching over 7 bases. This clonotype was obtained from a man between 65 and 80 years old with active or convalescent COVID-19. Material: peripheral blood. In DNA form, the CDR3 reads TGTGCCAGCAGGCGACAGGGACCGAACACTGAAGCTTTCTTT. This codes for CASRRQGPNTEAFF.